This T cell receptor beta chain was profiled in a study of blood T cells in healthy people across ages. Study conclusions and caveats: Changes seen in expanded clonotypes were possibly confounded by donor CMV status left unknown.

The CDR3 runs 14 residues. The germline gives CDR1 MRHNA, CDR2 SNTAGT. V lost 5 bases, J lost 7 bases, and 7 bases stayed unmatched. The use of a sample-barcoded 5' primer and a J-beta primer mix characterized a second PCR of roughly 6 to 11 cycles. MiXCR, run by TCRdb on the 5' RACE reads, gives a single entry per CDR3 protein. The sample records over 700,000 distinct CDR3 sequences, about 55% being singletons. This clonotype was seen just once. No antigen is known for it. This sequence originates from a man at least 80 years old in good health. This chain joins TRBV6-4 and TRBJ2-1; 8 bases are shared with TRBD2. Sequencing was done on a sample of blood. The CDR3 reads CASSSGSGINEQFF. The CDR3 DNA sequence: TGTGCCAGCAGTTCGGGTAGCGGGATAAATGAGCAGTTCTTC.